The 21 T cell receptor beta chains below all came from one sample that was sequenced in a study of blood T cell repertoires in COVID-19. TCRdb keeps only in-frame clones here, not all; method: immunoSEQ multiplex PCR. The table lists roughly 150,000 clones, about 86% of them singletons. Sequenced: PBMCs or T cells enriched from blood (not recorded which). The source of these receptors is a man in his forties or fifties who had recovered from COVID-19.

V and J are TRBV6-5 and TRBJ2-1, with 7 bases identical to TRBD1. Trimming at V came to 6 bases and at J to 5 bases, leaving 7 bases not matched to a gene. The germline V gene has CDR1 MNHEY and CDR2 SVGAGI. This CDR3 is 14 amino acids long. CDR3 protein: CASRTGALDNEQFF. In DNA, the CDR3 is TGTGCCAGCAGAACAGGGGCACTTGACAATGAGCAGTTCTTC.

The CDR3 region is CAISEVAGAALNTEAFF. The DNA for the CDR3 is TGTGCCATCAGTGAGGTGGCAGGGGCGGCCCTGAACACTGAAGCTTTCTTT. The chain recombines TRBV10-3 with TRBJ1-1, with D perhaps TRBD1 (6 bases). From germline, CDR1 is ENHRY and CDR2 SYGVKD. CDR3 length: 17 amino acids. Trimming pared 2 bases from V and 0 bases from J, leaving 16 bases between.

The CDR3: CASSEWQGGSGELFF. The CDR3 coding sequence is TGTGCCAGCAGTGAATGGCAGGGAGGATCCGGGGAGCTGTTTTTT. The V gene is TRBV2, the J gene TRBJ2-2, with TRBD2 as a possible D gene (6 bases). V was clipped by 2 bases and J by 6 bases, with 13 bases between them. The germline gives CDR1 SNHLY, CDR2 FYNNEI. The CDR3 is 15 amino acids.

The CDR3 DNA is TGTGCCAGTAGTATAGTTGGTCTAGCGGGGAGCACCGGGGAGCTGTTTTTT. Its protein is CASSIVGLAGSTGELFF. The chain employs TRBV19 and TRBJ2-2; TRBD2 aligns across 9 bases. V lost 1 base and J lost 4; bases outside the gene matches: 7. Germline V gene data show CDR1 as LNHDA and CDR2 as SQIVND (reference sequence). This CDR3 has 17 amino acids.

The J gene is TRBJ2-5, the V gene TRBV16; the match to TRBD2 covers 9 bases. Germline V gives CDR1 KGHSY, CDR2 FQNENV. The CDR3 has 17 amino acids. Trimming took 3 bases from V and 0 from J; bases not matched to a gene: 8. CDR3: CASSHLVQRGDQETQYF. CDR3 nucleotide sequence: TGTGCCAGCAGCCATCTGGTCCAGCGGGGGGACCAAGAGACCCAGTACTTC.

The CDR3 region is CASGLSSGGPRETQYF. CDR3 coding DNA: TGTGCTAGTGGTTTGTCCTCGGGGGGCCCCCGAGAGACCCAGTACTTC. The chain uses TRBV12-5 and TRBJ2-5; perhaps TRBD2 as D (7 bases). Per germline, CDR1 LGHNT and CDR2 FRNRAP. V was clipped by 2 bases and J by 4 bases, with 17 bases between them. This CDR3 has 16 amino acids.

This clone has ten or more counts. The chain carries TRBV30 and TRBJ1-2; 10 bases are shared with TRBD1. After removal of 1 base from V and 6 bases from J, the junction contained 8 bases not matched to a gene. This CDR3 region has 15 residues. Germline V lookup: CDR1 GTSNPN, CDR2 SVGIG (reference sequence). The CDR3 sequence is CAWSGLYGTGDGYTF. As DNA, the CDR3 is TGTGCCTGGAGTGGCCTTTACGGGACAGGGGATGGCTACACCTTC.

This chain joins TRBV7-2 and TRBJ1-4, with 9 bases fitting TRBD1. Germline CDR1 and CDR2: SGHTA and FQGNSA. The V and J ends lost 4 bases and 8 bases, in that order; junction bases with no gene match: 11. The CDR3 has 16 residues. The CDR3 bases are TGTGCCAGCAGCTCCCACACCGGGACAGGGAACGAAAAACTGTTTTTT. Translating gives CASSSHTGTGNEKLFF.

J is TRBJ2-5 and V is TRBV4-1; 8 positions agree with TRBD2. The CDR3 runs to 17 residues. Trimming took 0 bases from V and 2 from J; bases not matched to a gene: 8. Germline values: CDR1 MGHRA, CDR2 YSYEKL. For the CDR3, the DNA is TGCGCCAGCAGCCAAGAGCGGGCGACTAGCGCGCAAGAGACCCAGTACTTC. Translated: CASSQERATSAQETQYF.

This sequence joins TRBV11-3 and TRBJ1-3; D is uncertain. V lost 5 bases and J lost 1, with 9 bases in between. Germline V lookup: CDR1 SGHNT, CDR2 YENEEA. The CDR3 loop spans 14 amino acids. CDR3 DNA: TGTGCCAGCAGCCGAAGAGAGTCTGGAAACACCATATATTTT. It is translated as CASSRRESGNTIYF.

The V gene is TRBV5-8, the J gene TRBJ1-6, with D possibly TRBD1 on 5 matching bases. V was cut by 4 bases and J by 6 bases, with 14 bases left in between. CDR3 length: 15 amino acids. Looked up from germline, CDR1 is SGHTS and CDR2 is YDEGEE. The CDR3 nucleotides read TGTGCCAGCAGCCCACCCGCAGGGTTTAATTCACCCCTCCACTTT. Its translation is CASSPPAGFNSPLHF.

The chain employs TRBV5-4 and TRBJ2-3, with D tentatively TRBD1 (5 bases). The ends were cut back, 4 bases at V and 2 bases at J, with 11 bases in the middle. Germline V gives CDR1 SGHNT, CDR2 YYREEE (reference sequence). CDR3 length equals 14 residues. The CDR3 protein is CASSLTEYTDTQYF. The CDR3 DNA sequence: TGTGCCAGCAGCCTGACAGAGTACACAGATACGCAGTATTTT.

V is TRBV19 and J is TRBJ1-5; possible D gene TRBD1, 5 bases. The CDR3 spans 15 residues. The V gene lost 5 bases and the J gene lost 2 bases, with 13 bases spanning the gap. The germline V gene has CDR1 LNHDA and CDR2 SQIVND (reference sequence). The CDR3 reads CASSFQGSRNQPQHF. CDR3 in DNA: TGTGCCAGTAGTTTCCAGGGTTCGCGCAATCAGCCCCAGCATTTT.

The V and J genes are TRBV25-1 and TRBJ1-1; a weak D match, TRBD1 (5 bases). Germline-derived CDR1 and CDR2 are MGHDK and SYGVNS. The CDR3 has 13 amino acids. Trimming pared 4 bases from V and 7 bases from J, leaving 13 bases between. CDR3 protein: CASSAPWGVEAFF. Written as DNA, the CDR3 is TGTGCCAGCAGTGCCCCCTGGGGGGTTGAAGCTTTCTTT.

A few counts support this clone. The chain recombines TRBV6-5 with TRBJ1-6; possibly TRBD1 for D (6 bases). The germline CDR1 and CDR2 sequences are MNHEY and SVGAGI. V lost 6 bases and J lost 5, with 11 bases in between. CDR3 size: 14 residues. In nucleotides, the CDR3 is TGTGCCAGCAGCCTGGGACAACATAATTCACCCCTCCACTTT. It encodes CASSLGQHNSPLHF.

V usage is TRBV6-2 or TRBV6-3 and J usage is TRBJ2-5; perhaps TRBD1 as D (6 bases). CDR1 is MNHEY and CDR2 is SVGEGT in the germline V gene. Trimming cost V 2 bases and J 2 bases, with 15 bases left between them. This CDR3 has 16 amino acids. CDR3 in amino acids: CASSYLQGHTQETQYF. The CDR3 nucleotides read TGTGCCAGCAGTTACCTCCAGGGGCACACGCAAGAGACCCAGTACTTC.

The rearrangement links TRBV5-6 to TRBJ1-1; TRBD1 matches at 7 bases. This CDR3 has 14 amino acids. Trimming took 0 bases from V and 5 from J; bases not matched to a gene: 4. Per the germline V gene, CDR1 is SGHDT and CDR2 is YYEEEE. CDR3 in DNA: TGTGCCAGCAGCTTGGGACAGGGAAGGACTGAAGCTTTCTTT. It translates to CASSLGQGRTEAFF.

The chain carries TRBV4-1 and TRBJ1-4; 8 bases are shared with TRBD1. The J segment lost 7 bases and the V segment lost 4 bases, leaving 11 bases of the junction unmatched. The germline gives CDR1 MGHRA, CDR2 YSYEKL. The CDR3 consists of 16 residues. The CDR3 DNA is TGCGCCAGCAGCCCAAACTCAGGGGGCGGGAGTGAAAAACTGTTTTTT. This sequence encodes CASSPNSGGGSEKLFF.

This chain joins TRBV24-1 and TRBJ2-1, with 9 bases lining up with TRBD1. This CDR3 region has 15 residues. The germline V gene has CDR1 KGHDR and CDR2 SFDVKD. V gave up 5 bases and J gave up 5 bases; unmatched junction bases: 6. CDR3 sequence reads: CATSGQDRGDNEQFF. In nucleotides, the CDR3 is TGTGCCACCAGTGGCCAGGACAGGGGAGACAATGAGCAGTTCTTC.

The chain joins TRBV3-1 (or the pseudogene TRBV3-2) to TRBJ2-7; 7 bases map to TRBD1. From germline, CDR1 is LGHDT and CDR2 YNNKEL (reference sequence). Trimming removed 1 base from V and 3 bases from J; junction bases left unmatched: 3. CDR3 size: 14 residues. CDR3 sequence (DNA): TGTGCCAGCAGCCAAGTGGACAGGTTCTACGAGCAGTACTTC. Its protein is CASSQVDRFYEQYF.

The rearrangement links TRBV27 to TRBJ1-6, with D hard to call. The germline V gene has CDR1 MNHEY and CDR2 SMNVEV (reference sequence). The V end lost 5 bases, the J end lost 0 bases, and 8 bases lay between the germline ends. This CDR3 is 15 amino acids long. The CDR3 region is CASSRVSSYNSPLHF. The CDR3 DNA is TGTGCCAGCAGTCGTGTCAGCTCCTATAATTCACCCCTCCACTTT.